One sample yielded the 21 T cell receptor beta chains listed below, sequenced in a study of T cell changes during pregnancy in multiple sclerosis. TCRdb's copy holds only in-frame clones and misses some; the assay was immunoSEQ multiplex PCR. Of 70,000 to 100,000 clones in the sample, over 80% were seen once. This specimen was peripheral blood, taken in the first trimester of pregnancy. These receptors all stem from a female donor with multiple sclerosis, enrolled in a pregnancy study.

The chain uses TRBV7-2 and TRBJ2-7; 7 bases fit TRBD2. Trimming took 5 bases from V and 6 from J; bases not matched to a gene: 10. The germline V gene encodes CDR1 SGHTA and CDR2 FQGNSA. This CDR3 region has 14 residues. CDR3 sequence reads: CASSRGPGGSEQYF. The DNA for the CDR3 is TGTGCCAGCAGCCGAGGTCCGGGGGGATCCGAGCAGTACTTC.

The chain has TRBV5-1 and TRBJ2-7; no clear D. Germline values: CDR1 SGHRS, CDR2 YFSETQ. The CDR3 is made up of 13 amino acids. Trimming took 4 bases from V and 0 from J, leaving 8 bases between them. The CDR3 here is CASSPDNSYEQYF. In DNA form, the CDR3 reads TGCGCCAGCAGCCCCGACAACTCCTACGAGCAGTACTTC.

The chain is built from TRBV10-3 and TRBJ1-2; 7 nucleotides match TRBD1. Germline lookup yields CDR1 ENHRY and CDR2 SYGVKD. The CDR3 is made up of 16 amino acids. V gave up 8 bases and J gave up 2 bases; unmatched junction bases: 14. The CDR3, as DNA: TGTGCCATCGGGCGGCAATACAGGGGCGCCAACTATGGCTACACCTTC. Translation: CAIGRQYRGANYGYTF.

This rearrangement joins TRBV4-1 to TRBJ1-4; maybe TRBD1 (6 bases). Trimming cost V 2 bases and J 7 bases, with 14 bases left between them. This CDR3 is 15 amino acids long. Germline loops: CDR1 MGHRA, CDR2 YSYEKL. In DNA, the CDR3 is TGCGCCAGCAGCCAATTCACAGGGATGAGTGAAAAACTGTTTTTT. Amino acids: CASSQFTGMSEKLFF.

The CDR3 sequence is CASHRGANEKLFF. The CDR3 nucleotides read TGTGCCTCCCACAGGGGAGCTAATGAAAAACTGTTTTTT. The chain carries TRBV19 and TRBJ1-4, with TRBD1 matching 7 bases. V gave up 11 bases and J gave up 3 bases; unmatched junction bases: 6. This CDR3 is 13 amino acids long. Germline CDR1 reads LNHDA; CDR2 reads SQIVND (reference sequence).

This chain connects TRBV2 to TRBJ2-7; maybe TRBD2 (6 bases). Between the trimmed V and J ends, which lost 6 bases and 2 bases, there was a span of 11 bases. The CDR3 contains 13 residues. Germline V gene data show CDR1 as SNHLY and CDR2 as FYNNEI. CDR3 amino acids: CASRGTVPYEQYF. In DNA, the CDR3 is TGTGCCAGCAGGGGGACTGTCCCCTACGAGCAGTACTTC.

V gene TRBV14 combines with J gene TRBJ1-1, with D perhaps matching TRBD1 (5 bases). The V gene's germline CDR1 is SGHDN and CDR2 FVKESK. CDR3 length equals 15 residues. With 1 base removed from V and 1 base from J, the gap between germline ends came to 10 bases. The CDR3 reads CASSQVAGQNTEAFF. The CDR3 nucleotides are TGTGCCAGCAGCCAAGTGGCAGGACAGAACACTGAAGCTTTCTTT.

The chain couples TRBV19 to TRBJ2-5; D gene ambiguous. Germline CDR1 and CDR2: LNHDA and SQIVND (reference sequence). CDR3 length equals 12 residues. The V gene lost 1 base and the J gene lost 3 bases, with 3 bases spanning the gap. Here the CDR3 reads CASSIGEETQYF. CDR3 DNA sequence: TGTGCCAGTAGTATAGGAGAAGAGACCCAGTACTTC. Using reference TRBV19 and TRBJ2-5 for the parts outside the CDR3, the full variable domain is DGGITQSPKYLFRKEGQNVTLSCEQNLNHDAMYWYRQDPGQGLRLIYYSQIVNDFQKGDIAEGYSVSREKKESFPLTVTSAQKNPTAFYLCASSIGEETQYFGPGTRLLVL.

The rearrangement links TRBV29-1 to TRBJ1-2; D may be TRBD1 (5 bases). The CDR3 covers 15 residues. Trimming pared 1 base from V and 0 bases from J, leaving 12 bases between. Germline assignment: CDR1 SQVTM and CDR2 ANQGSEA. The CDR3 DNA reads TGCAGCGTTGAAGGATCCGGGGGAGCTAACTATGGCTACACCTTC. It translates to CSVEGSGGANYGYTF. Full variable domain (remainder filled in from reference TRBV29-1 and TRBJ1-2): SAVISQKPSRDICQRGTSLTIQCQVDSQVTMMFWYRQQPGQSLTLIATANQGSEATYESGFVIDKFPISRPNLTFSTLTVSNMSPEDSSIYLCSVEGSGGANYGYTFGSGTRLTVV.

The genes are TRBV5-4 and TRBJ2-7; the D gene is possibly TRBD2 (5 bases). V gave up 0 bases and J gave up 3 bases, with 7 bases separating them. CDR1 is SGHNT and CDR2 is YYREEE in the germline V gene (reference sequence). This CDR3 is built from 13 residues. Here the CDR3 reads CASSLDGSYEQYF. The CDR3 DNA reads TGTGCCAGCAGCTTGGATGGGAGCTACGAGCAGTACTTC.

The J gene is TRBJ1-1, the V gene TRBV27; 12 bases line up with TRBD1. The trim removed 5 bases at V and 5 bases at J, leaving 12 bases unmatched. Germline-derived CDR1 and CDR2 are MNHEY and SMNVEV (reference sequence). The CDR3 sequence is 17 residues long. The CDR3 region has the DNA TGTGCCAGCAGTCCTTTCGGGACAGGGGGCGTGCTGACTGAAGCTTTCTTT. Translation gives CASSPFGTGGVLTEAFF.

The rearrangement links TRBV7-6 to TRBJ1-3; possible D gene TRBD1, 5 bases. V was cut by 6 bases and J by 0 bases, with 12 bases left in between. The CDR3 has 15 amino acids. In germline, CDR1 is SGHVS, CDR2 FNYEAQ. Here the CDR3 reads CASRPDKYSGNTIYF. Here the CDR3 DNA reads TGTGCCAGCAGACCGGACAAGTACTCTGGAAACACCATATATTTT.

This clone occurred once. The chain carries TRBV30 and TRBJ1-1; D is ambiguous. Germline V CDR1 and CDR2: GTSNPN, SVGIG (reference sequence). This CDR3 spans 12 amino acids. Deletions cut 0 bases from V and 7 bases from J, with 9 bases between. This CDR3 is CAWSVSPFEAFF. The CDR3 DNA follows: TGTGCCTGGAGTGTATCCCCCTTTGAAGCTTTCTTT.

The V and J genes are TRBV19 and TRBJ1-1; D is perhaps TRBD1 (6 bases). Germline V gives CDR1 LNHDA, CDR2 SQIVND (reference sequence). The V and J ends lost 8 bases and 1 base respectively, with 11 bases between them. CDR3 length equals 13 residues. The CDR3 loop reads CASSGTPNTEAFF. Written as DNA, the CDR3 is TGTGCCAGTTCCGGGACACCGAACACTGAAGCTTTCTTT.

This clone was counted between two and nine times. The chain links TRBV5-1 to TRBJ2-6, with TRBD1 as a possible D gene (6 bases). Trimming cost V 4 bases and J 1 base, with 12 bases left between them. Germline V gives CDR1 SGHRS, CDR2 YFSETQ. The CDR3 is 16 residues long. The CDR3 DNA is TGCGCCAGCAGCCTACCCACAGGGTCTGGGGCCAACGTCCTGACTTTC. It codes for CASSLPTGSGANVLTF.

This clone has only a few counts. This rearrangement joins TRBV11-2 to TRBJ2-7; 7 bases fit TRBD1. The length of the CDR3 is 13 residues. The junction had 3 bases not matched to a gene; V was cut back by 5 bases and J by 2 bases. The germline gives CDR1 SGHAT, CDR2 FQNNGV. The CDR3 loop is CASSLGTAYEQYF. The CDR3 region has the DNA TGTGCCAGCAGCCTAGGGACAGCCTACGAGCAGTACTTC.

This clone was detected a few times. This chain connects TRBV6-5 to TRBJ1-5; D is ambiguous. Trimming took off 0 bases at V and 0 bases at J, with 6 bases between the two ends. This CDR3 contains 15 residues. From germline, CDR1 is MNHEY and CDR2 SVGAGI. In DNA form, the CDR3 reads TGTGCCAGCAGTTACTCCGGGGATAGCAATCAGCCCCAGCATTTT. Its protein is CASSYSGDSNQPQHF.

In its sample, this clone was seen once. The chain links TRBV19 to TRBJ1-1; 7 bases are a match to TRBD1. Unmatched junction bases numbered 9, after V lost 3 bases and J lost 11 bases. The CDR3 contains 13 residues. CDR1 LNHDA and CDR2 SQIVND come from the germline V gene (reference sequence). The CDR3 sequence: CASSMAYRGEAFF. CDR3 in DNA: TGTGCCAGTAGTATGGCTTACAGGGGTGAGGCTTTCTTT.

V usage is TRBV10-1 and J usage is TRBJ1-5; 8 bases fit TRBD1. The length of the CDR3 is 16 residues. CDR1 and CDR2 (germline): WNHNN, SYGVQD (reference sequence). J was trimmed by 0 bases and V by 5 bases; bases with no gene match: 6. The DNA of the CDR3 is TGCGCCAGCAGTAAGGGACAGGTACATAGCAATCAGCCCCAGCATTTT. It yields the protein CASSKGQVHSNQPQHF.

The V call is TRBV10-3, the J call TRBJ2-1; TRBD2 matches 7 bases. This CDR3 is built from 16 residues. Germline V CDR1 and CDR2: ENHRY, SYGVKD. V was clipped by 8 bases and J by 2 bases; unmatched bases: 12. The CDR3 DNA follows: TGTGCCATCGGGGGGAGGGTAGCCGTGGCCTACAATGAGCAGTTCTTC. Translation gives CAIGGRVAVAYNEQFF.

CDR3 residues: CASTFTGGAYEQYF. The CDR3, as DNA: TGTGCCAGCACCTTTACAGGGGGGGCCTACGAGCAGTACTTC. The gene calls are TRBV6-5 and TRBJ2-7; possible D gene TRBD1, 8 bases. Looked up from germline, CDR1 is MNHEY and CDR2 is SVGAGI. V shed 7 bases and J shed 2 bases, with 15 bases lying between them. This CDR3 region has 14 residues.